Listed here is a single T cell receptor (beta chain). What it binds is unknown. This record comes from a study of OX40 agonist ivuxolimab in advanced cancers. The study's findings and limits: Low normalized T-cell clonal expansion was additionally recorded for some nonresponders.

Trimming took 5 bases from V and 0 from J, leaving 8 bases between them. Germline V gene lookup returns CDR1 LGHNA and CDR2 YNFKEQ. The CDR3 runs 14 residues. Clones were sequenced by immunoSEQ multiplex PCR, and TCRdb holds only the in-frame ones, with some missing. The data hold around 74,000 clones, with roughly 90% observed a single time. The sequencing used CD4+ or CD8+ T cells sorted from blood, collected in a trial of the OX40 agonist ivuxolimab. The chain combines TRBV4-2 with TRBJ1-5; D is undetermined. The source is an adult with an advanced solid tumor such as melanoma, head and neck, liver or kidney cancer. The CDR3 region is CASSLMSSNQPQHF. CDR3 nucleotide sequence: TGTGCCAGCAGCTTGATGAGTAGCAATCAGCCCCAGCATTTT.